These 9 T cell receptor beta chains were all obtained from the same sample, sequenced in a study of naive CD8 T cells in extremely preterm neonates. Measured with immunoSEQ multiplex PCR; TCRdb has only the in-frame clones, and not every one. The sample lists more than 7,000 clones, about 98% occurring once. The sample taken for sequencing was naive CD8+ T cells from blood. Receptor source: a human donor in good health.

CDR3 residues: CASRQTGTSAYEQYF. The CDR3 nucleotides are TGCGCCAGCAGACAAACCGGGACTAGCGCTTACGAGCAGTACTTC. This sequence joins TRBV4-1 and TRBJ2-7; 10 bases map to TRBD2. Trimming at V came to 6 bases and at J to 4 bases, leaving 9 bases not matched to a gene. The CDR3 runs 15 residues. The germline gives CDR1 MGHRA, CDR2 YSYEKL.

As for this clone: One end of the junction varies from germline; a read error may be responsible. The V call is TRBV13, the J call TRBJ2-5; D gene unclear. The CDR3 consists of 14 residues. Germline values: CDR1 PRHDT, CDR2 FYEKMQ (reference sequence). The CDR3 DNA reads as TGTGCCAGCAGCTTAGGGCGGAATCAAGATACCCAGTACTTC. Its translation is CASSLGRNQDTQYF.

The chain is built from TRBV2 and TRBJ1-1; TRBD1 matches at 9 bases. Germline CDR1 reads SNHLY; CDR2 reads FYNNEI. This CDR3 spans 14 amino acids. With V trimmed by 3 bases and J by 7 bases, 6 bases remained unmatched. The CDR3 bases are TGTGCCAGCAGTGAGGGACAGGGAAATATTGAAGCTTTCTTT. Its protein product is CASSEGQGNIEAFF.

This sequence joins TRBV7-8 and TRBJ1-5, with 7 bases aligning to TRBD1. This CDR3 has 17 amino acids. Germline trimming cut 3 bases from V and 0 bases from J; bases unmatched to any gene: 8. Germline loops: CDR1 SGHVS, CDR2 FQNEAQ. CDR3 amino acids: CASSLFPRDSSNQPQHF. The CDR3 nucleotides are TGTGCCAGCAGCTTGTTTCCCCGGGACAGTAGCAATCAGCCCCAGCATTTT.

The rearrangement links TRBV10-3 to TRBJ2-7; D perhaps matches TRBD2 (5 bases). The V and J ends lost 1 base and 3 bases respectively, with 13 bases between them. Per germline, CDR1 ENHRY and CDR2 SYGVKD. CDR3 length: 15 residues. This CDR3 reads CAISEWWERRYEQYF. The CDR3 DNA is TGTGCCATCAGTGAGTGGTGGGAGCGGCGCTACGAGCAGTACTTC.

The rearrangement joins TRBV19 to TRBJ1-1; no clear D gene. The CDR3 spans 14 residues. Trimming shortened V by 1 base and J by 6 bases, and 12 bases separated the two germline ends. The V gene's germline CDR1 is LNHDA and CDR2 SQIVND (reference sequence). CDR3 DNA: TGTGCCAGTAGTATAGTTACGGTCGGGGCTGAAGCTTTCTTT. It yields the protein CASSIVTVGAEAFF.

The chain recombines TRBV7-9 with TRBJ2-7; TRBD2 matches 8 bases. The V segment lost 5 bases and the J segment 5 bases; nucleotides outside the gene matches: 5. This CDR3 has 13 amino acids. Germline CDR1 is SEHNR and CDR2 is FQNEAQ (reference sequence). This CDR3 is CASSPGTSDEQYF. The CDR3 DNA reads TGTGCCAGCAGCCCCGGGACTAGTGACGAGCAGTACTTC.

The chain links TRBV10-1 to TRBJ1-1; D remains ambiguous. Trimming pared 0 bases from V and 5 bases from J, leaving 7 bases between. Germline V CDR1 and CDR2: WNHNN, SYGVQD (reference sequence). This CDR3 spans 13 amino acids. The CDR3 region is CASSESRVTEAFF. The CDR3 bases are TGCGCCAGCAGTGAGTCAAGAGTAACTGAAGCTTTCTTT.

This clone was picked up one time. This CDR3 reads CASSQSAGGPTDTQYF. DNA of the CDR3: TGCGCCAGCAGCCAATCCGCGGGAGGCCCCACAGATACGCAGTATTTT. The V call is TRBV4-1, the J call TRBJ2-3; 8 nucleotides line up with TRBD2. Germline V gene lookup returns CDR1 MGHRA and CDR2 YSYEKL. J was trimmed by 2 bases and V by 2 bases; bases with no gene match: 6. The CDR3 is 16 amino acids.